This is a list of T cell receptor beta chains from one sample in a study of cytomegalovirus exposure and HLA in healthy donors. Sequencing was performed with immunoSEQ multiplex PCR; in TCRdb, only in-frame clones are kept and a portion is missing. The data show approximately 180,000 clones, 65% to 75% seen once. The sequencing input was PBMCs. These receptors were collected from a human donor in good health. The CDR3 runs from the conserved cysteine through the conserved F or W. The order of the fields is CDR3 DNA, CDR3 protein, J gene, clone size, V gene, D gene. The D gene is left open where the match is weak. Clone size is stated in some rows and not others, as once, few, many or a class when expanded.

TGCGCCAGCAGCTTGGTTCTGGGGGCGAACACTGAAGCTTTCTTT | CASSLVLGANTEAFF | TRBJ1-1 | . | TRBV5-1 | .
TGCGCCAGCAGCTTGGGACAGGGATCAGAGACCCAGTACTTC | CASSLGQGSETQYF | TRBJ2-5 | . | TRBV5-1 | TRBD1
TGTGCCACGGGAAGACAGGGGAATGAGCAGTTCTTC | CATGRQGNEQFF | TRBJ2-1 | few | TRBV15 | TRBD1
TGTGCCAGCACCGAACGGGGATGGGGCACAGATACGCAGTATTTT | CASTERGWGTDTQYF | TRBJ2-3 | many | TRBV7-9 | .
TGTGCCAGCCGAGACACTTATGGCTACACCTTC | CASRDTYGYTF | TRBJ1-2 | . | TRBV6-1 | .
TGTGCCAGCAGTCACCTGACAGGGGGGACCTACGAGCAGTACTTC | CASSHLTGGTYEQYF | TRBJ2-7 | . | TRBV27 | TRBD1
TGTGCCAGCAGGGCGGGAGAGGGGGTCGGCTCCTACGAGCAGTACTTC | CASRAGEGVGSYEQYF | TRBJ2-7 | . | TRBV2 | .
TGTGCCAGCAGCACCCTTAATCCGGTAAACTATGGCTACACCTTC | CASSTLNPVNYGYTF | TRBJ1-2 | . | TRBV5-5 | .
TGTGCCAGTCGGGGGACAGGGTTGGAAGGCTACACCTTC | CASRGTGLEGYTF | TRBJ1-2 | . | TRBV19 | TRBD1
TGTGCCAGCAGCGTTTTGGGGACAGCCTATGGCTACACCTTC | CASSVLGTAYGYTF | TRBJ1-2 | once | TRBV9 | TRBD1
TGTGCCAGTAGGGACAGGGGGTCCCACACAGATACGCAGTATTTT | CASRDRGSHTDTQYF | TRBJ2-3 | . | TRBV19 | TRBD1
TGTGCCTGGAGCTCCGCGAACAATGAGCAGTTCTTC | CAWSSANNEQFF | TRBJ2-1 | . | TRBV30 | .
TGTGCCAGCAGTTTCCAGAGGACTAGCGGGGGTGAGACCCAGTACTTC | CASSFQRTSGGETQYF | TRBJ2-5 | . | TRBV27 | TRBD2
TGTGCCAGCAGCTTGGGGGCCACCGGGGAGCTGTTTTTT | CASSLGATGELFF | TRBJ2-2 | once | TRBV7-9 | .
TGTGCCAGTAGTACTTTCTTAGGGAGAGGGGCCAACGTCCTGACTTTC | CASSTFLGRGANVLTF | TRBJ2-6 | once | TRBV19 | .
TGCAGCGTCGCAACGAGGGGGACTAATGAAAAACTGTTTTTT | CSVATRGTNEKLFF | TRBJ1-4 | . | TRBV29-1 | .
TGCGCCAGCAGCCCGGGGCCAGGGGAATTGAGCTCCTATAATTCACCCCTCCACTTT | CASSPGPGELSSYNSPLHF | TRBJ1-6 | . | TRBV4-3 | .
TGTGCCAGCAGCCTAAGACAGGGGCCTGAAAAACTGTTTTTT | CASSLRQGPEKLFF | TRBJ1-4 | . | TRBV7-2 | TRBD1
TGTGCCAGCAGCACGTCTAGCGGGCGCTCCTACGAGCAGTACTTC | CASSTSSGRSYEQYF | TRBJ2-7 | . | TRBV5-4 | TRBD2
TGCAGCGTTGAGAAGTCAGGGGGCGGATTGGGCACTGAAGCTTTCTTT | CSVEKSGGGLGTEAFF | TRBJ1-1 | few | TRBV29-1 | TRBD1
TGTGCCAGCTCACAATCGGGACAGGGGAACACTGAAGCTTTCTTT | CASSQSGQGNTEAFF | TRBJ1-1 | once | TRBV18 | TRBD1
TGCGCCAGCAGCTTGCTAGGAGGGAGAGCCATGATGAACACTGAAGCTTTCTTT | CASSLLGGRAMMNTEAFF | TRBJ1-1 | . | TRBV5-1 | .
TGTGCCAGCATCTCTGGACAGAACAATGAGCAGTTCTTC | CASISGQNNEQFF | TRBJ2-1 | . | TRBV27 | .
TGTGCCAGCAGCCAGAGCGGGGGAGAGACCCAGTACTTC | CASSQSGGETQYF | TRBJ2-5 | . | TRBV7-9 | TRBD2
TGTGCCAGCAGGCTATTGGGACAGGGGCTGAGACTCTCCTACAATGAGCAGTTCTTC | CASRLLGQGLRLSYNEQFF | TRBJ2-1 | few | TRBV21-1 | .
TGTGCCTGGGCCCCCGGAGATTATTCACCCCTCCACTTT | CAWAPGDYSPLHF | TRBJ1-6 | . | TRBV30 | .
TGTGCCAGCAGCACGGAGGGGAGTCCGAACACTGAAGCTTTCTTT | CASSTEGSPNTEAFF | TRBJ1-1 | . | TRBV9 | .
TGCAGCGTTGAGCGAGGGATCAACGAGCAGTACTTC | CSVERGINEQYF | TRBJ2-7 | . | TRBV29-1 | .
TGTGCCAGTAGTATGATACCGGGACAGTTTCCCTCGCAAGGTCAGCCCCAGCATTTT | CASSMIPGQFPSQGQPQHF | TRBJ1-5 | . | TRBV19 | TRBD1
TGTTCCAGCAGCTCCTCTTCAGGGTTTTCTAGTGAGACCCAGTACTTC | CSSSSSSGFSSETQYF | TRBJ2-5 | . | TRBV7-9 | .
TGTGCCAGCGGGACAGGGGGCAATCAGCCCCAGCATTTT | CASGTGGNQPQHF | TRBJ1-5 | . | TRBV2 | TRBD1
TGTGCCAGCAGTCTGGTACGGACTGAAGCTTTCTTT | CASSLVRTEAFF | TRBJ1-1 | . | TRBV11-2 | .
TGTGCCACCAGCAGCCGCTTTATAGGGGACTATTCTTCTCCCTACGAGCAGTACTTC | CATSSRFIGDYSSPYEQYF | TRBJ2-7 | . | TRBV15 | TRBD2
TGTGCCAGCAGCTTGGTTCCGTTACAGGGCCGAACGAACACCGGGGAGCTGTTTTTT | CASSLVPLQGRTNTGELFF | TRBJ2-2 | few | TRBV7-9 | .
TGTGCCAGCTCACCTTCGACAGGGGCCGCTGAAGCTTTCTTT | CASSPSTGAAEAFF | TRBJ1-1 | . | TRBV18 | TRBD1
TGTGCCTGGAGTGGCGGGACAGGGGCCCAGCCCCAGCATTTT | CAWSGGTGAQPQHF | TRBJ1-5 | . | TRBV30 | TRBD1
TGTGCCAGCAGCGTAGCTTACAGGGGCGATGAGCAGTTCTTC | CASSVAYRGDEQFF | TRBJ2-1 | . | TRBV9 | TRBD1
TGTGCCAGCAGTGACTCGGCGGGGGGGGGTAGAGATACGCAGTATTTT | CASSDSAGGGRDTQYF | TRBJ2-3 | . | TRBV6-4 | TRBD2
TGTGCCAGCAGCCGCCCAGGACTAGCGGGGGGCTCTGGGGAGCTGTTTTTT | CASSRPGLAGGSGELFF | TRBJ2-2 | once | TRBV27 | TRBD2
TGTGCCAGCAGTTACTCGAAGGCAGGGGGCGACTATGGCTACACCTTC | CASSYSKAGGDYGYTF | TRBJ1-2 | . | TRBV6-6 | TRBD1
TGTGCCAGCAGTTGGGAGGGCCTCACAGATACGCAGTATTTT | CASSWEGLTDTQYF | TRBJ2-3 | . | TRBV7-3 | TRBD2
TGCAGCTTTACAGGGTCCGGTAGTGGGACCCAGTACTTC | CSFTGSGSGTQYF | TRBJ2-5 | . | TRBV29-1 | .
TGTGCCAGCAGTGGGCGGGAGGGCGACGAGCAGTACTTC | CASSGREGDEQYF | TRBJ2-7 | . | TRBV6-1 | TRBD2
TGTGCCAGCAGCTACGGCAGGAACTACGAGCAGTACTTC | CASSYGRNYEQYF | TRBJ2-7 | . | TRBV7-6 | .
TGTGCCAGTAGTATTAGTGGGGGGGCTGCCCTGACAGATACGCAGTATTTT | CASSISGGAALTDTQYF | TRBJ2-3 | . | TRBV19 | .
TGTGCCAGCAACAGGGGCCTAAGGAATTCACCCCTCCACTTT | CASNRGLRNSPLHF | TRBJ1-6 | . | TRBV25-1 | TRBD1
TGTGCCAGTTACGAGCAGTACTTC | CASYEQYF | TRBJ2-7 | few | TRBV2 | .
TGTGCCAGCAGCTTAGCCGGGGATCGGGGAAACACCATATATTTT | CASSLAGDRGNTIYF | TRBJ1-3 | . | TRBV7-9 | .
TGTGCCAGCAGTGAAGCGGCGGGGGGGCAGAACACCGGGGAGCTGTTTTTT | CASSEAAGGQNTGELFF | TRBJ2-2 | few | TRBV2 | TRBD2
TGTGCCAGCAGCTTAGCGTCTGTCTCTTACTATGGCTACACCTTC | CASSLASVSYYGYTF | TRBJ1-2 | . | TRBV7-9 | .
TGTGCCAGCAGCTTGCTCATGACAGGGGGCGAGGGGGAGCTGTTTTTT | CASSLLMTGGEGELFF | TRBJ2-2 | . | TRBV7-2 | TRBD1
TGTGCCAGCAGGGCTACTAGCCTGGGGGAGCAGTACTTC | CASRATSLGEQYF | TRBJ2-7 | . | TRBV2 | .